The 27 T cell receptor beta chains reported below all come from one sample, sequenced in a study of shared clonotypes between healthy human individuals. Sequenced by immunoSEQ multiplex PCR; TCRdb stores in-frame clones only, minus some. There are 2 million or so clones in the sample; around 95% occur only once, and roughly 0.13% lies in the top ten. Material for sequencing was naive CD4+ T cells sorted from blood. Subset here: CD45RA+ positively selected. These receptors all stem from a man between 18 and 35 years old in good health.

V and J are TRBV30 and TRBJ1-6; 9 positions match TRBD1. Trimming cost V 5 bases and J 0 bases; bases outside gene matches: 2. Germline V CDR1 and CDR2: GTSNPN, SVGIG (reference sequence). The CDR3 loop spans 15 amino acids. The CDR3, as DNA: TGTGCCTGGGGGACAGGGAGCTCCTATAATTCACCCCTCCACTTT. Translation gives CAWGTGSSYNSPLHF. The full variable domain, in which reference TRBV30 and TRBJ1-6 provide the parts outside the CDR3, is SQTIHQWPATLVQPVGSPLSLECTVEGTSNPNLYWYRQAAGRGLQLLFYSVGIGQISSEVPQNLSASRPQDRQFILSSKKLLLSDSGFYLCAWGTGSSYNSPLHFGNGTRLTVT.

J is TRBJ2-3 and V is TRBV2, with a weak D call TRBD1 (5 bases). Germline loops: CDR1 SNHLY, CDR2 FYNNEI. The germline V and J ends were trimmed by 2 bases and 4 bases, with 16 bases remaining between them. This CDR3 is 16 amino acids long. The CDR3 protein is CASSESQGSIADTQYF. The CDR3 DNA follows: TGTGCCAGCAGTGAATCCCAGGGATCAATCGCAGATACGCAGTATTTT.

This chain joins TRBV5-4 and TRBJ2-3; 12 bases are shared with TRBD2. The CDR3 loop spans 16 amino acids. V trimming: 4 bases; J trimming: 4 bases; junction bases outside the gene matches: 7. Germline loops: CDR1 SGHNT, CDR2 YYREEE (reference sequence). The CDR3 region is CASSPKLAGGADTQYF. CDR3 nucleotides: TGTGCCAGCAGCCCCAAACTAGCGGGGGGTGCAGATACGCAGTATTTT.

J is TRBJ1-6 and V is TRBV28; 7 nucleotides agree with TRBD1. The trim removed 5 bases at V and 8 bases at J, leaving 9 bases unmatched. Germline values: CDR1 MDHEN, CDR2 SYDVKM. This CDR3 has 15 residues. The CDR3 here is CASSPPGQPYSPLHF. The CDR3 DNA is TGTGCCAGCAGTCCCCCGGGACAGCCCTATTCACCCCTCCACTTT.

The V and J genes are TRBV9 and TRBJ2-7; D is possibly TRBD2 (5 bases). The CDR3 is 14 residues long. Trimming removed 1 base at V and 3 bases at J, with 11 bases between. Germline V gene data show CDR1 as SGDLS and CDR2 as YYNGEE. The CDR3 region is CASSVQAEGYEQYF. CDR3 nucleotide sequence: TGTGCCAGCAGCGTACAAGCGGAAGGCTACGAGCAGTACTTC.

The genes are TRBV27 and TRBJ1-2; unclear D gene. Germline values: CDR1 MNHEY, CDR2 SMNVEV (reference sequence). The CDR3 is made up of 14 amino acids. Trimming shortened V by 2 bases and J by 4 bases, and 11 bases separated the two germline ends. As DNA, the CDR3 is TGTGCCAGCAGTTTACGAGAAGCCGGCTATGGCTACACCTTC. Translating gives CASSLREAGYGYTF.

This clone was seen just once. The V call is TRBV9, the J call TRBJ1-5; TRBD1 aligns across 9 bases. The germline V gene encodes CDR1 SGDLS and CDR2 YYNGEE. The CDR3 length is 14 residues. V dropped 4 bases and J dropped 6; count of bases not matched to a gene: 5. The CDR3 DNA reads TGTGCCAGCAGCTCTACAGGGGGCGCTCAGCCCCAGCATTTT. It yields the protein CASSSTGGAQPQHF.

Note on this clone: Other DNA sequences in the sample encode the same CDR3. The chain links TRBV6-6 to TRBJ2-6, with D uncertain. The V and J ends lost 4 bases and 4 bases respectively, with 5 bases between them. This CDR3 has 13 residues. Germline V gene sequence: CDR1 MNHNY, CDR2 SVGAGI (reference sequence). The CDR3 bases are TGTGCCAGCAGTTCCCCGGGGGCCAACGTCCTGACTTTC. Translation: CASSSPGANVLTF.

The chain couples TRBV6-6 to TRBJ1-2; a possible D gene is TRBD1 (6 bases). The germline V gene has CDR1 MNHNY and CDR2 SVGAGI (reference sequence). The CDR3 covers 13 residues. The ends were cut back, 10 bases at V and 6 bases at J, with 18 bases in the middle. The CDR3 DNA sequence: TGTGCCACCTCCGTCGGGGACATTCATGGCTACACCTTC. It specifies CATSVGDIHGYTF.

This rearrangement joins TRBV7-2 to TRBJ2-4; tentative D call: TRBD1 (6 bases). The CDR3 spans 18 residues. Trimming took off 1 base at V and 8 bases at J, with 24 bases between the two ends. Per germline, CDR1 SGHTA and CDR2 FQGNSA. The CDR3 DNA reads TGTGCCAGCAGCTTAGTAGTAGTCTCCGGGACAAAGGAGGACATTCAGTACTTC. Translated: CASSLVVVSGTKEDIQYF.

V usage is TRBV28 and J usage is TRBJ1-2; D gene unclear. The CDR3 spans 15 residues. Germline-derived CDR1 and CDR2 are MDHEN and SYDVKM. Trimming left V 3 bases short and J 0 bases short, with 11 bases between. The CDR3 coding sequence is TGTGCCAGCAGTTTTATAGGCACCTCTAACTATGGCTACACCTTC. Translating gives CASSFIGTSNYGYTF.

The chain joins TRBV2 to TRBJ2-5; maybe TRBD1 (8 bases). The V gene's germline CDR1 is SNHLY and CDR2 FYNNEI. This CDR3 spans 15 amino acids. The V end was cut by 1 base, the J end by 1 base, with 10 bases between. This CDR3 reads CASSEDRGGQETQYF. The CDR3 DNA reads TGTGCCAGCAGTGAAGACAGGGGGGGCCAAGAGACCCAGTACTTC.

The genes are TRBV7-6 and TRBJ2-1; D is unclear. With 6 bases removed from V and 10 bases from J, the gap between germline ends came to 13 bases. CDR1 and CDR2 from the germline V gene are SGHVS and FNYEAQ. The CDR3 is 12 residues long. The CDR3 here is CASSPWEKEQFF. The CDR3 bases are TGTGCCAGCAGTCCATGGGAAAAGGAGCAGTTCTTC.

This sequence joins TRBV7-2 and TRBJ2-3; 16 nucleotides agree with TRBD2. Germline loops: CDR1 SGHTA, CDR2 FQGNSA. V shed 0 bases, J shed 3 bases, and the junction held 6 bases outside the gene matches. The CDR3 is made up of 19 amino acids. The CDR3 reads CASSLAGLAGGPGTDTQYF. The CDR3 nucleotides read TGTGCCAGCAGCTTAGCGGGACTAGCGGGAGGGCCGGGGACAGATACGCAGTATTTT. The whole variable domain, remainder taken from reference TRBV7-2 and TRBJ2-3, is GAGVSQSPSNKVTEKGKDVELRCDPISGHTALYWYRQSLGQGLEFLIYFQGNSAPDKSGLPSDRFSAERTGGSVSTLTIQRTQQEDSAVYLCASSLAGLAGGPGTDTQYFGPGTRLTVL.

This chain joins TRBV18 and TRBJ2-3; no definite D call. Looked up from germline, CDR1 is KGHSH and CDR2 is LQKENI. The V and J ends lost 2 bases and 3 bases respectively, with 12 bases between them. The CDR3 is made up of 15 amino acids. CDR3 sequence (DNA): TGTGCCAGCTCACCATCTGGGTTTGAGACAGATACGCAGTATTTT. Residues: CASSPSGFETDTQYF.

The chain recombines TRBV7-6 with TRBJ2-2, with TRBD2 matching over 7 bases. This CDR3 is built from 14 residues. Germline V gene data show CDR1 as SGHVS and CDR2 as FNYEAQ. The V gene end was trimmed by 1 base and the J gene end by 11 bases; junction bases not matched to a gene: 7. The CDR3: CASSLVQTGGELFF. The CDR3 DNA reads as TGTGCCAGCAGCTTAGTACAGACGGGGGGAGAGCTGTTTTTT. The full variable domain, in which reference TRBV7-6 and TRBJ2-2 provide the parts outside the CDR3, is GAGVSQSPRYKVTKRGQDVALRCDPISGHVSLYWYRQALGQGPEFLTYFNYEAQQDKSGLPNDRFSAERPEGSISTLTIQRTEQRDSAMYRCASSLVQTGGELFFGEGSRLTVL.

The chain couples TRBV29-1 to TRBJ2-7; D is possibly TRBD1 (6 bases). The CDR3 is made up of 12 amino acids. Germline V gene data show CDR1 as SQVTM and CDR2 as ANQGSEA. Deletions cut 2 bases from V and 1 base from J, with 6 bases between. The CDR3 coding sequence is TGCAGCGTTGAAACAGGGTCCTACGAGCAGTACTTC. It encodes CSVETGSYEQYF.

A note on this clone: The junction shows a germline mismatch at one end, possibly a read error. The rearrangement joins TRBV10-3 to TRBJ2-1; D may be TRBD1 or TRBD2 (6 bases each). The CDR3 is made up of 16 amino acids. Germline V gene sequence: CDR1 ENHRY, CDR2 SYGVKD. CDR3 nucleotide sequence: TGTGCCATCAGGGTGGGAGGCAGGGGATCCTACAATGGGCAGTTCTTC. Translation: CAIRVGGRGSYNGQFF.

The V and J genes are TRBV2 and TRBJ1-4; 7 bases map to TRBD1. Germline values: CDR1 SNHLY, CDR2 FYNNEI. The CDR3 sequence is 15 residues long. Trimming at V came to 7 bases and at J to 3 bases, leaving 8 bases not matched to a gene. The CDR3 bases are TGTGCCAGCAAACGAAGTACAGGGGCTAATGAAAAACTGTTTTTT. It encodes CASKRSTGANEKLFF.

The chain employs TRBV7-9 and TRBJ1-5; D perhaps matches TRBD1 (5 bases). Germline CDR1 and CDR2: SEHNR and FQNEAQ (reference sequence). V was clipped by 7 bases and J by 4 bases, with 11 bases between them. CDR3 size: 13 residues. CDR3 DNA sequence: TGTGCCAGCACAGGGACTTCTAATCAGCCCCAGCATTTT. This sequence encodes CASTGTSNQPQHF.

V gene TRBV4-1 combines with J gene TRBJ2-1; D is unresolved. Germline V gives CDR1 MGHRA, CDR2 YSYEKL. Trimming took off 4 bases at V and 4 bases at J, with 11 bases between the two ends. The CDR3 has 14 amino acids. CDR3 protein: CASSPLRLYNEQFF. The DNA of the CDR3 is TGCGCCAGCAGCCCCCTACGGCTATACAATGAGCAGTTCTTC.

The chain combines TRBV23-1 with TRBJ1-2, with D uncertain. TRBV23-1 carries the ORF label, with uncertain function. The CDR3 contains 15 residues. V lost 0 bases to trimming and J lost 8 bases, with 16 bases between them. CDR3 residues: CASSQSRPTPEGYTF. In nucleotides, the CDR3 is TGCGCCAGCAGTCAATCGAGGCCAACTCCTGAGGGCTACACCTTC.

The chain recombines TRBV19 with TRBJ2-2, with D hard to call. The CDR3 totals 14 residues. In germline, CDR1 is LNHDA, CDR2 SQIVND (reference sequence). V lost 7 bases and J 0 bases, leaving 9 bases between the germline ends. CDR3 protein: CASKLEANTGELFF. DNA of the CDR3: TGTGCCAGTAAGCTCGAAGCGAACACCGGGGAGCTGTTTTTT.

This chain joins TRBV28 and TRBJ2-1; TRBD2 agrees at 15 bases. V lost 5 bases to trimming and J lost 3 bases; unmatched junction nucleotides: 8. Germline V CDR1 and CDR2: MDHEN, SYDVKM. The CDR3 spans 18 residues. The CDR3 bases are TGTGCCAGCAGTCCACTGGGACTAGCGGGGGGCAACTACAATGAGCAGTTCTTC. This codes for CASSPLGLAGGNYNEQFF.

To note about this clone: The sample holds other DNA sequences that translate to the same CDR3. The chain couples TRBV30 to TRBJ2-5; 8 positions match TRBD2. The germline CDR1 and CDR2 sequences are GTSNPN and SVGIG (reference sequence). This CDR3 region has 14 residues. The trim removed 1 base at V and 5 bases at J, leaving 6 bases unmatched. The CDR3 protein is CAWSATGGGETQYF. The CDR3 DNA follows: TGTGCCTGGAGTGCAACGGGAGGGGGGGAGACCCAGTACTTC.

CDR3 sequence: CASSFGSIGSYEQYF. The DNA of the CDR3 is TGTGCCAGCAGCTTTGGGTCGATCGGCTCCTACGAGCAGTACTTC. This rearrangement joins TRBV11-2 to TRBJ2-7; D ambiguous. This CDR3 region has 15 residues. Deletions cut 3 bases from V and 0 bases from J, with 12 bases between. The germline CDR1 and CDR2 sequences are SGHAT and FQNNGV.

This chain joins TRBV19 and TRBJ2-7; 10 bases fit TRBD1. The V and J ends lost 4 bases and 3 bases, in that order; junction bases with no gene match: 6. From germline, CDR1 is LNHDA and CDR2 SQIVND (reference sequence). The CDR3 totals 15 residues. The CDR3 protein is CASSNGQGGLYEQYF. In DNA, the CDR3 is TGTGCCAGTAGTAACGGACAGGGGGGACTCTACGAGCAGTACTTC. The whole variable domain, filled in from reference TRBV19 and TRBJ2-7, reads DGGITQSPKYLFRKEGQNVTLSCEQNLNHDAMYWYRQDPGQGLRLIYYSQIVNDFQKGDIAEGYSVSREKKESFPLTVTSAQKNPTAFYLCASSNGQGGLYEQYFGPGTRLTVT.